These 7 T cell receptor beta chains originate from one sample sequenced in a study of shared clonotypes between healthy human individuals. Data came from immunoSEQ multiplex PCR; TCRdb stores just in-frame clones and leaves some out. The data hold around 2.1 million clones, with about 94% observed a single time. The source material was naive CD4+ T cells sorted from blood. Subset meaning: CD45RA+ positively selected. The receptor source for this set is a man aged 18 to 35 in good health.

The genes are TRBV5-4 and TRBJ2-7, with D tentatively TRBD1 (5 bases). Trimming took 1 base from V and 5 from J, leaving 13 bases between them. Germline CDR1 and CDR2: SGHNT and YYREEE (reference sequence). The CDR3 length is 14 residues. In DNA, the CDR3 is TGTGCCAGCAGCTTGCGGGCAGGGAAGGACGAGCAGTACTTC. Amino acid sequence: CASSLRAGKDEQYF.

As to this clone: The sample contains more than one DNA sequence encoding this CDR3. The chain combines TRBV7-9 with TRBJ1-4, with TRBD1 matching over 9 bases. CDR1 is SEHNR and CDR2 is FQNEAQ in the germline V gene (reference sequence). The CDR3 runs 14 residues. J was trimmed by 6 bases and V by 1 base; bases with no gene match: 0. In DNA form, the CDR3 reads TGTGCCAGCAGCTTAGGACAGGGGGATGAAAAACTGTTTTTT. Its protein is CASSLGQGDEKLFF.

This chain joins TRBV11-2 and TRBJ2-5; 11 bases agree with TRBD2. There are 18 residues in the CDR3. The V and J ends lost 0 bases and 5 bases, in that order; junction bases with no gene match: 11. Germline V gene data show CDR1 as SGHAT and CDR2 as FQNNGV. The CDR3 DNA follows: TGTGCCAGCAGCTTAGATAGCGGGAGGGCCAGAGCTTGGGAGACCCAGTACTTC. This codes for CASSLDSGRARAWETQYF.

The chain is built from TRBV7-2 and TRBJ2-3, with 10 bases lining up with TRBD1. CDR1 and CDR2 (germline): SGHTA, FQGNSA. The V segment lost 5 bases and the J segment 2 bases; nucleotides outside the gene matches: 7. The CDR3 sequence is 16 residues long. CDR3 coding DNA: TGTGCCAGCAGCGGCACCGGGACAGGGGTCACAGATACGCAGTATTTT. Its translation is CASSGTGTGVTDTQYF.

The chain recombines TRBV18 with TRBJ1-3; tentative D call: TRBD1 (5 bases). Trimming stripped 1 base from V and 0 bases from J, with 10 bases between. The CDR3 has 16 amino acids. Germline CDR1 and CDR2: KGHSH and LQKENI. In DNA, the CDR3 is TGTGCCAGCTCACCACGGGGGACTGGCTCTGGAAACACCATATATTTT. Translation: CASSPRGTGSGNTIYF.

This chain uses TRBV11-2 with TRBJ2-5; tentatively, D is TRBD1 (6 bases). CDR3 length equals 13 residues. Germline V CDR1 and CDR2: SGHAT, FQNNGV. V was shortened by 7 bases and J by 1 base, with 10 bases between the two germline ends. CDR3 sequence reads: CASTRTAQETQYF. The CDR3 DNA reads as TGTGCCAGCACCCGGACAGCCCAAGAGACCCAGTACTTC.

V gene TRBV4-2 combines with J gene TRBJ2-1, with D hard to call. Germline-derived CDR1 and CDR2 are LGHNA and YNFKEQ. Between the trimmed V and J ends, which lost 0 bases and 0 bases, there was a span of 6 bases. The CDR3 has 15 amino acids. The chain's CDR3 is CASSQDWGSYNEQFF. The CDR3 coding sequence is TGTGCCAGCAGCCAAGATTGGGGCTCCTACAATGAGCAGTTCTTC.